This entry features one T cell receptor beta chain sequence. CDR1 and CDR2 (germline): LNHDA, SQIVND (reference sequence). The V end lost 3 bases, the J end lost 5 bases, and 11 bases lay between the germline ends. The CDR3 length is 14 residues. The time point denotes: after trial treatment. Treatment specified: LDRT plus nivolumab, ipilimumab, low-dose cyclophosphamide and aspirin (RACIN trial). These data originate in a study of low-dose radiotherapy and immunotherapy resistance in tumors. Alpha- and beta-chain coverage of first-strand cDNA came from TRAV- and TRBV-specific primers. TCRs were amplified for around 21 PCR cycles with a constant-region primer and V-primer adapter. TCRdb called the reads again in MiXCR, with one record for every CDR3 protein. The data contain about 58,000 distinct CDR3 sequences, approximately 22% of them singletons.

This receptor was taken from a male donor with prostate cancer. Sequencing used PBMCs, obtained after low-dose radiotherapy plus immunotherapy. The chain uses TRBV19 and TRBJ2-1; either TRBD1 or TRBD2 may fit D (5 bases each). The CDR3, as DNA: TGTGCCAGTAGTATGTCAGGGCGGGACAATGAGCAGTTCTTC. It specifies CASSMSGRDNEQFF.